These 27 T cell receptor beta chains came from one sample sequenced in a study of CD8 T cells in ankylosing spondylitis. One entry per CDR3 protein, called by TCRdb with MiXCR from the 5' RACE reads. The table includes almost 400,000 distinct CDR3 sequences, 20% to 25% detected once. Their target antigens are unknown. General observations from the study: Ankylosing spondylitis blood seemed to carry a telltale TCR beta motif made of under ten highly homologous variants.

Sequences were obtained from blood, either unsorted or a sorted T cell fraction (not recorded which). The receptors were sampled from a male donor with ankylosing spondylitis.

This chain links TRBV5-5 with TRBJ1-1, with 10 bases identical to TRBD1. V shed 3 bases and J 2 bases; nucleotides not matched to a gene: 7. Germline V gene lookup returns CDR1 SGHKS and CDR2 YYEKEE (reference sequence). The CDR3 covers 16 residues. The CDR3 bases are TGTGCCAGCAGCTCCTTCAGACAGGGGGCTAACACTGAAGCTTTCTTT. It yields the protein CASSSFRQGANTEAFF.

This clonotype was recorded a few times. The V gene is TRBV20-1, the J gene TRBJ2-7; TRBD2 agrees at 7 bases. Germline-derived CDR1 and CDR2 are DFQATT and SNEGSKA (reference sequence). CDR3 length: 14 residues. V was clipped by 1 base and J by 1 base; unmatched bases: 4. The CDR3 sequence is CSARVAGESYEQYF. CDR3 DNA sequence: TGCAGTGCTAGAGTGGCGGGGGAGTCCTACGAGCAGTACTTC.

This clonotype showed up just a few times. The chain uses TRBV2 and TRBJ2-5; D is possibly TRBD1 (6 bases). Germline V gene data show CDR1 as SNHLY and CDR2 as FYNNEI. The CDR3 length is 13 residues. V lost 6 bases to trimming and J lost 3 bases, with 11 bases between them. CDR3 protein: CASRLYREETQYF. For the CDR3, the DNA is TGTGCCAGCAGATTATACAGGGAAGAGACCCAGTACTTC.

This clonotype has at least ten counts. The chain couples TRBV28 to TRBJ1-3; possible D gene TRBD1, 6 bases. The length of the CDR3 is 15 residues. Germline lookup yields CDR1 MDHEN and CDR2 SYDVKM. V lost 9 bases and J 4 bases, leaving 19 bases between the germline ends. CDR3 in DNA: TGTGCCAGTCTGACAGATCAGGGGACAGGAAACACCATATATTTT. This translates into CASLTDQGTGNTIYF.

The J gene is TRBJ2-2, the V gene TRBV11-2; the D gene is possibly TRBD2 (6 bases). Germline-derived CDR1 and CDR2 are SGHAT and FQNNGV. The V and J ends lost 5 bases and 5 bases respectively, with 15 bases between them. CDR3 size: 15 residues. The CDR3 DNA follows: TGTGCCAGCAGCCCCTCAACGGGGGTTACCGGGGAGCTGTTTTTT. Its protein product is CASSPSTGVTGELFF.

This clonotype has only a few counts. The chain recombines TRBV21-1 with TRBJ2-1; the D call in the table, TRBD2, was not verified against the DNA. TRBV21-1 is noted as a pseudogene. There are 18 residues in the CDR3. The CDR3 bases are TGTGCCAGCAGCAAAGAGGCCCTAGCGGGAGGGCCGAACAATGAGCAGTTCTTC. This encodes CASSKEALAGGPNNEQFF.

As DNA, the CDR3 is TGTGCCATCACCGACACAGATACGCAGTATTTT. Its protein product is CAITDTDTQYF. The V call is TRBV28, the J call TRBJ2-3; D is ambiguous. From germline, CDR1 is MDHEN and CDR2 SYDVKM. This CDR3 has 11 residues. Between the trimmed V and J ends, which lost 10 bases and 2 bases, there was a span of 7 bases. Based on the CDR3 plus reference TRBV28 and TRBJ2-3, the full variable domain is DVKVTQSSRYLVKRTGEKVFLECVQDMDHENMFWYRQDPGLGLRLIYFSYDVKMKEKGDIPEGYSVSREKKERFSLILESASTNQTSMYLCAITDTDTQYFGPGTRLTVL.

This clonotype was detected many times. The CDR3 sequence: CASSETVNTDTQYF. The CDR3 region has the DNA TGTGCCAGTAGTGAGACAGTGAACACAGATACGCAGTATTTT. The genes are TRBV19 and TRBJ2-3; D might be TRBD1 (5 bases). This CDR3 has 14 residues. Germline V lookup: CDR1 LNHDA, CDR2 SQIVND (reference sequence). Trimming shortened V by 5 bases and J by 2 bases, and 11 bases separated the two germline ends.

The chain carries TRBV7-3 and TRBJ2-3; 9 nucleotides match TRBD1. The CDR3 runs to 14 residues. The germline gives CDR1 SGHTA, CDR2 FQGTGA. With 5 bases clipped from V and 4 bases from J, the junction kept 4 bases outside the gene matches. This chain's CDR3 is CASSRNRGPDTQYF. As DNA, the CDR3 is TGTGCCAGCAGCAGAAACAGGGGGCCAGATACGCAGTATTTT.

The chain joins TRBV4-1 to TRBJ2-2; D uncertain. Per germline, CDR1 MGHRA and CDR2 YSYEKL. The CDR3 covers 17 residues. V lost 1 base to trimming and J lost 0 bases, with 12 bases between them. The CDR3 nucleotides read TGCGCCAGCAGCCAAGCACCCGGCAGTCCGAACACCGGGGAGCTGTTTTTT. Residues: CASSQAPGSPNTGELFF.

The table lists this clonotype with a few counts. V usage is TRBV7-2 and J usage is TRBJ1-5; TRBD1 matches at 8 bases. V lost 3 bases, J lost 4 bases, and 2 bases stayed unmatched. Germline V gene lookup returns CDR1 SGHTA and CDR2 FQGNSA. CDR3 length: 14 residues. CDR3 nucleotide sequence: TGTGCCAGCAGCTTGGGACAGGCTAATCAGCCCCAGCATTTT. As protein: CASSLGQANQPQHF.

J is TRBJ2-5 and V is TRBV5-1; 9 nucleotides line up with TRBD1. CDR3 length: 17 residues. V dropped 4 bases and J dropped 5; count of bases not matched to a gene: 15. Germline CDR1 SGHRS, CDR2 YFSETQ. Written as DNA, the CDR3 is TGCGCCAGCAGCCTCAGAACGGGACAGGGATATGGTGAGACCCAGTACTTC. Its protein product is CASSLRTGQGYGETQYF.

V gene TRBV4-1 combines with J gene TRBJ1-5; no reliable D call. The CDR3 has 14 amino acids. Germline CDR1 is MGHRA and CDR2 is YSYEKL. Deletions cut 4 bases from V and 5 bases from J, with 12 bases between. The CDR3 protein is CASSPLSNYQPQHF. Written as DNA, the CDR3 is TGCGCCAGCAGCCCCCTTTCGAATTATCAGCCCCAGCATTTT.

The rearrangement links TRBV7-6 to TRBJ2-7; D is ambiguous. This CDR3 is built from 15 residues. The germline gives CDR1 SGHVS, CDR2 FNYEAQ. V lost 2 bases to trimming and J lost 6 bases, with 17 bases between them. CDR3: CASSLRTASFGEQYF. The DNA of the CDR3 is TGTGCCAGCAGCTTAAGGACCGCCTCTTTTGGCGAGCAGTACTTC. Full variable domain (remainder filled in from reference TRBV7-6 and TRBJ2-7): GAGVSQSPRYKVTKRGQDVALRCDPISGHVSLYWYRQALGQGPEFLTYFNYEAQQDKSGLPNDRFSAERPEGSISTLTIQRTEQRDSAMYRCASSLRTASFGEQYFGPGTRLTVT.

This clonotype occurred a few times. The chain couples TRBV20-1 to TRBJ1-2; 7 bases agree with TRBD1. CDR1 is DFQATT, CDR2 SNEGSKA, per germline (reference sequence). CDR3 length: 12 amino acids. Trimming at V came to 5 bases and at J to 7 bases, leaving 7 bases not matched to a gene. CDR3 nucleotides: TGCAGTGCTCACAGGGGAACTGCTGGCTACACCTTC. Its protein is CSAHRGTAGYTF.

In this sample, this clonotype turned up a few times. The chain recombines TRBV4-1 with TRBJ2-4; unclear D gene. Trimming took off 2 bases at V and 0 bases at J, with 5 bases between the two ends. The CDR3 loop spans 14 amino acids. CDR1 MGHRA and CDR2 YSYEKL come from the germline V gene. The CDR3 spells CASSQLIAKNIQYF. The CDR3, as DNA: TGCGCCAGCAGCCAACTCATAGCCAAAAACATTCAGTACTTC.

This chain joins TRBV30 and TRBJ2-2; D remains unclear. Trimming left V 6 bases short and J 1 base short, with 9 bases between. The CDR3 has 13 amino acids. The germline V gene encodes CDR1 GTSNPN and CDR2 SVGIG (reference sequence). The CDR3 loop reads CACRTGNTGELFF. The CDR3 bases are TGTGCCTGTCGGACGGGGAACACCGGGGAGCTGTTTTTT.

This rearrangement joins TRBV19 to TRBJ1-6; 7 bases are a match to TRBD1. The V gene end was trimmed by 7 bases and the J gene end by 7 bases; junction bases not matched to a gene: 7. The CDR3 consists of 14 residues. Germline-derived CDR1 and CDR2 are LNHDA and SQIVND (reference sequence). CDR3 sequence: CASTPGTANSPLHF. CDR3 bases: TGTGCCAGTACCCCTGGGACAGCCAATTCACCCCTCCACTTT. Complete variable domain (other parts from reference TRBV19 and TRBJ1-6): DGGITQSPKYLFRKEGQNVTLSCEQNLNHDAMYWYRQDPGQGLRLIYYSQIVNDFQKGDIAEGYSVSREKKESFPLTVTSAQKNPTAFYLCASTPGTANSPLHFGNGTRLTVT.

This clonotype was detected ten times or more. The chain couples TRBV4-1 to TRBJ1-4, with a weak D call TRBD1 (6 bases). The V and J ends lost 4 bases and 10 bases respectively, with 22 bases between them. Germline lookup yields CDR1 MGHRA and CDR2 YSYEKL. The CDR3 is 16 amino acids. As DNA, the CDR3 is TGCGCCAGCAGCCCCCCAGGGGCCGCCAAACTCGGAAAACTGTTTTTT. Translated: CASSPPGAAKLGKLFF.

A few counts support this clonotype. The chain is built from TRBV2 and TRBJ2-1, with 9 bases identical to TRBD2. This CDR3 has 15 residues. V shed 8 bases and J 0 bases; nucleotides not matched to a gene: 5. Germline CDR1 reads SNHLY; CDR2 reads FYNNEI. CDR3 sequence: CASVSGRPSYNEQFF. CDR3 DNA sequence: TGTGCCAGCGTGAGCGGGAGGCCCTCCTACAATGAGCAGTTCTTC. Filled out from reference TRBV2 and TRBJ2-1, the complete variable domain reads EPEVTQTPSHQVTQMGQEVILRCVPISNHLYFYWYRQILGQKVEFLVSFYNNEISEKSEIFDDQFSVERPDGSNFTLKIRSTKLEDSAMYFCASVSGRPSYNEQFFGPGTRLTVL.

This clonotype showed up just a few times. The chain employs TRBV21-1 and TRBJ2-3; the D call TRBD2 from the table was never checked on the DNA. TRBV21-1 is marked as a pseudogene. The CDR3 runs to 15 residues. The chain's CDR3 is CATPSRAQLHDTQYF. CDR3 nucleotides: TGTGCCACCCCTAGCAGGGCCCAATTGCACGATACGCAGTATTTT.

The chain uses TRBV18 and TRBJ1-2; 9 bases align to TRBD1. The V and J ends lost 4 bases and 7 bases, in that order; junction bases with no gene match: 7. This CDR3 comprises 14 residues. Germline V gives CDR1 KGHSH, CDR2 LQKENI. For the CDR3, the DNA is TGTGCCAGCTCACAACCGGGACAGGGCTCTGGCTACACCTTC. This gives the protein CASSQPGQGSGYTF.

The gene calls are TRBV2 and TRBJ2-3; D is unclear. The CDR3 is made up of 13 amino acids. V dropped 8 bases and J dropped 3 bases, with 12 bases sitting between them. CDR1 SNHLY and CDR2 FYNNEI come from the germline V gene. The CDR3: CASDAIGTDTQYF. CDR3 sequence (DNA): TGTGCCAGCGACGCTATAGGGACAGATACGCAGTATTTT.

A few counts support this clonotype. V gene TRBV12-3 or TRBV12-4 combines with J gene TRBJ2-2; no definite D call. The V end lost 2 bases, the J end lost 1 base, and 8 bases lay between the germline ends. The CDR3 sequence is 15 residues long. The DNA of the CDR3 is TGTGCCAGCAGTTTAATGGCAGTGAACACCGGGGAGCTGTTTTTT. Protein sequence: CASSLMAVNTGELFF.

This clonotype was found once. V and J are TRBV18 and TRBJ2-5; the D gene is possibly TRBD1 (6 bases). V was clipped by 3 bases and J by 3 bases, with 14 bases between them. From germline, CDR1 is KGHSH and CDR2 LQKENI. The CDR3 sequence is 15 residues long. The CDR3: CASSPETGTKETQYF. The CDR3 nucleotides read TGTGCCAGCTCACCTGAGACCGGGACAAAAGAGACCCAGTACTTC.

The chain is built from TRBV12-3 or TRBV12-4 and TRBJ2-2; D may be TRBD1 (5 bases). V was cut by 6 bases and J by 5 bases, with 22 bases left in between. The CDR3 consists of 17 residues. The CDR3, as DNA: TGTGCCAGCAGCCCAACAGGAACCCTCTTTGTTACCGGGGAGCTGTTTTTT. Its protein product is CASSPTGTLFVTGELFF.

The V call is TRBV4-1, the J call TRBJ2-1; weak D call: TRBD2 (6 bases). Germline CDR1 and CDR2: MGHRA and YSYEKL. The CDR3 spans 15 residues. Deletions cut 4 bases from V and 10 bases from J, with 20 bases between. CDR3 residues: CASSPPLGGRGEQFF. Here the CDR3 DNA reads TGCGCCAGCAGCCCCCCCTTGGGGGGTCGGGGAGAGCAGTTCTTC.